This T cell receptor beta chain was profiled in a study of shared clonotypes between healthy human individuals. TCRdb's table, derived via immunoSEQ multiplex PCR, lists solely in-frame clones and lacks some. The data show about 660,000 clones, approximately 79% seen once. Germline V lookup: CDR1 MNHEY, CDR2 SMNVEV (reference sequence). The CDR3 consists of 16 residues. V was trimmed by 0 bases and J by 3 bases, leaving 15 bases between them. The clonotype was recovered from a woman aged 25 to 39 in good health. The specimen sequenced was memory CD4+ T cells sorted from blood. The subset denotes: CD45RA-negative fraction. The chain uses TRBV27 and TRBJ2-7, with D perhaps matching TRBD1 (6 bases). CDR3 nucleotide sequence: TGTGCCAGCAGTTTATCATTTTCAGGGGCGATCTACGAGCAGTACTTC. Its translation is CASSLSFSGAIYEQYF.